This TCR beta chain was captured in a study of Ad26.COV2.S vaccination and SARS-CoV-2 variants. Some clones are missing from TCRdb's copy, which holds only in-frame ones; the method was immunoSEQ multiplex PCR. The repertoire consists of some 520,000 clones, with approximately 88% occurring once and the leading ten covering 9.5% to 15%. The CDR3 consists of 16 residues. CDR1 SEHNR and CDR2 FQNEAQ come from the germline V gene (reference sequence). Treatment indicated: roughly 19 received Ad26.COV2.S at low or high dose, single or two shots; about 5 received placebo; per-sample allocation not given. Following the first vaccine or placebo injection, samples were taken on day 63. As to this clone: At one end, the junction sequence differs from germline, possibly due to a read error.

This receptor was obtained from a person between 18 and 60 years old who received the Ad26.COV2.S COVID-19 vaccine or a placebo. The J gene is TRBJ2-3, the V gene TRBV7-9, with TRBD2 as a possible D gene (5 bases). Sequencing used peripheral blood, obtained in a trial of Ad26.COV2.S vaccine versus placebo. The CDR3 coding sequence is TGTGCCAGCAGCCTAGCAGCCGGGTTGGGCACAGATACGCAGTATTTT. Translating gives CASSLAAGLGTDTQYF. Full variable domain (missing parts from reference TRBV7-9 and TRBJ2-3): DTGVSQNPRHKITKRGQNVTFRCDPISEHNRLYWYRQTLGQGPEFLTYFQNEAQLEKSRLLSDRFSAERPKGSFSTLEIQRTEQGDSAMYLCASSLAAGLGTDTQYFGPGTRLTVL.